A single sample gave rise to the 9 T cell receptor beta chains below, sequenced in a study of shared clonotypes between healthy human individuals. Only in-frame clones appear in the TCRdb table, and some are missing; sequencing was by immunoSEQ multiplex PCR. The sample holds some 1 million clones, about three quarters seen once. Sequenced: memory CD4+ T cells sorted from blood. Subset in this sample: CD45RA-negative fraction. The receptors were gathered from a young man in good health.

This clone was seen repeatedly, ten times or more. Other DNA sequences in the sample encode the same CDR3. This chain uses TRBV5-1 with TRBJ1-2, with 9 bases aligning to TRBD1. In germline, CDR1 is SGHRS, CDR2 YFSETQ. Trimming at V came to 1 base and at J to 7 bases, leaving 5 bases not matched to a gene. The CDR3 extends over 14 amino acids. The CDR3 loop is CASSLKGQGSGYTF. DNA of the CDR3: TGCGCCAGCAGCTTGAAGGGACAGGGTTCTGGCTACACCTTC. The full variable domain, in which reference TRBV5-1 and TRBJ1-2 provide the parts outside the CDR3, is KAGVTQTPRYLIKTRGQQVTLSCSPISGHRSVSWYQQTPGQGLQFLFEYFSETQRNKGNFPGRFSGRQFSNSRSEMNVSTLELGDSALYLCASSLKGQGSGYTFGSGTRLTVV.

This clone occurred many times. V is TRBV6-6 and J is TRBJ1-5; D is undetermined. V gave up 7 bases and J gave up 0 bases, with 10 bases separating them. The V gene's germline CDR1 is MNHNY and CDR2 SVGAGI (reference sequence). The CDR3 contains 14 residues. Written as DNA, the CDR3 is TGTGCCAGCACACAGATGAATAGCAATCAGCCCCAGCATTTT. It yields the protein CASTQMNSNQPQHF.

As regards this clone: Other DNA sequences in this specimen translate into the identical CDR3. The J gene is TRBJ2-7, the V gene TRBV6-1; 10 bases are shared with TRBD1. V lost 6 bases, J lost 4 bases, and 6 bases stayed unmatched. Germline lookup yields CDR1 MNHNS and CDR2 SASEGT. This CDR3 comprises 14 residues. CDR3 DNA: TGTGCCAGCAGCCTCGGACAGGGGGGGTACGAGCAGTACTTC. Amino acids: CASSLGQGGYEQYF.

This clone turned up a few times. The chain recombines TRBV30 with TRBJ1-1; D gene uncertain. Per germline, CDR1 GTSNPN and CDR2 SVGIG (reference sequence). The CDR3 is 12 residues long. V was shortened by 2 bases and J by 11 bases, with 15 bases between the two germline ends. The CDR3 nucleotides are TGTGCCTGGAGTCTCATTCGGACTGGGGCTTTCTTT. Translating it yields CAWSLIRTGAFF.

Concerning this clone: The sample has other DNA sequences that encode this CDR3 too. The rearrangement uses TRBV9 and TRBJ2-2; D gene ambiguous. V shed 0 bases and J shed 4 bases, with 1 base lying between them. Germline V CDR1 and CDR2: SGDLS, YYNGEE. CDR3 length: 12 amino acids. The CDR3 is CASSVGTGELFF. The CDR3 coding sequence is TGTGCCAGCAGCGTAGGCACCGGGGAGCTGTTTTTT.

With regard to this clone: Other DNA sequences in the same sample also yield this CDR3. The chain joins TRBV10-3 to TRBJ1-1; D gene unclear. CDR3 length: 12 residues. Trimming removed 5 bases from V and 1 base from J, with 5 bases in between. Germline values: CDR1 ENHRY, CDR2 SYGVKD. In nucleotides, the CDR3 is TGTGCCATCAGTACACAGAACACTGAAGCTTTCTTT. Translated, it gives CAISTQNTEAFF.

The chain employs TRBV5-1 and TRBJ2-6, with D possibly being TRBD1 (5 bases). The CDR3 extends over 17 amino acids. The V gene's germline CDR1 is SGHRS and CDR2 YFSETQ. Deletions cut 0 bases from V and 1 base from J, with 11 bases between. The CDR3 DNA is TGCGCCAGCAGCTTGGTGCAGGGCCAGTCTGGGGCCAACGTCCTGACTTTC. Its translation: CASSLVQGQSGANVLTF.

The chain combines TRBV19 with TRBJ2-2; D is unresolved. This CDR3 contains 13 residues. Germline V CDR1 and CDR2: LNHDA, SQIVND (reference sequence). The germline V and J ends were trimmed by 6 bases and 7 bases, with 12 bases remaining between them. The CDR3 DNA reads as TGTGCCAGTAGCCCCTCGGGCGTCGGGGAGCTGTTTTTT. Translating gives CASSPSGVGELFF.

CDR3 nucleotide sequence: TGTGCCAGCAGCCAAGGACAGGGGAGAGGTTACGAGCAGTACTTC. Translation: CASSQGQGRGYEQYF. The chain has TRBV11-2 and TRBJ2-7; TRBD1 matches at 9 bases. The V gene end was trimmed by 5 bases and the J gene end by 4 bases; junction bases not matched to a gene: 9. Germline values: CDR1 SGHAT, CDR2 FQNNGV. The CDR3 loop spans 15 amino acids.